This TCR beta chain was obtained from a study of T cell changes during pregnancy in multiple sclerosis. Clones were sequenced by immunoSEQ multiplex PCR, and TCRdb holds only the in-frame ones, with some missing. The table has around 52,000 clones, 92% seen once. The CDR3 has 18 residues. Germline CDR1 and CDR2: GTSNPN and SVGIG (reference sequence). The V and J ends lost 4 bases and 7 bases, in that order; junction bases with no gene match: 16. The clonotype originates from a female donor with multiple sclerosis, enrolled in a pregnancy study. V and J are TRBV30 and TRBJ1-4, with TRBD1 matching 12 bases. The sequencing here drew on CD4+ T cells from peripheral blood mononuclear cells, taken in the second trimester of pregnancy. The CDR3 DNA is TGTGCCTGGACCACGGGGACAGGGGGCAGAAGGGAGAGTGAAAAACTGTTTTTT. Its protein product is CAWTTGTGGRRESEKLFF.